This TCR beta chain was sequenced in a study of T cell clones after liver transplantation (dated by TCRdb to the late 2010s). Regarding the study in general: Samples were obtained from ITN030ST, a randomized trial in which withdrawal of immunosuppression was attempted within 2 years of liver transplantation. To count as tolerant, a recipient had to stay completely off immunosuppression for at least one year without liver enzymes climbing beyond twice the upper limit of normal. Blood samples were collected pre-transplant, then pre-randomization ahead of withdrawal, and finally post-randomization once withdrawal had either been completed or failed. Third party-reactive TCRbeta sequences were also identified from pre-transplant MLRs to serve as an antigen-independent comparator for donor-reactive sequences. Of the eight recipients, a few were HCV-positive, while the remaining recipients had been transplanted for non-autoimmune, non-viral indications. A cohort of 8 liver transplant recipients was studied, of whom 3 were classified as tolerant and 5 as non-tolerant. Donor-reactive T cell clones were identified by TCRbeta sequencing following a pre-transplant mixed lymphocyte reaction and were subsequently tracked in post-transplant blood. Subjects received no induction therapy and standard immunosuppression until randomization at 12-24 months post-transplant. General study outcomes and caveats: The conclusions were considered preliminary, being limited by small, heterogeneous patient numbers and non-standardized post-transplant time points. When repertoire turnover was accounted for, significantly reduced detection of donor-reactive sequences was found in 7 of 8 subjects for CD4 and in 8 of 8 subjects for CD8. In a couple of subjects, low numbers of available donor cells limited the measurable donor-reactive repertoire. In 5 of 8 subjects, circulating donor-reactive CD4 TCRbeta sequences decreased significantly after transplant, regardless of tolerance or HCV status. Without allograft tissue specimens, donor-reactive T cells may have migrated into the graft rather than being deleted. Donor-reactive sequences declined more than third party-reactive ones, suggesting partial antigen-specific deletion unrelated to withdrawal success.

Using immunoSEQ, frozen genomic DNA was subjected to high-throughput TCRbeta CDR3 sequencing, a process that included PCR amplification, mapping, bias correction and internal controls. The study's own analysis went as follows. Only productive rearrangements were retained, and each unique TCRbeta sequence was defined by its CDR3 nucleotide sequence together with its V and J gene. Donor-reactive sequences required at least 5-fold expansion in CFSE-low cells versus unstimulated pre-transplant cells and at least 0.01% frequency. Minimum frequency thresholds were set for each subject on the basis of the unstimulated sample with the lowest template count, so that a detection power of at least 90% was ensured. Jensen-Shannon divergence between the top 1000 TCRbeta sequences after and before transplant was used to measure repertoire turnover. Two-sided Fisher's exact tests were used to test for changes in the detection of donor-reactive sequences. In TCRdb, the immuneACCESS table is reduced to in-frame sequences with V and J assigned. These tables do not hold every clone; where another copy was compared, an unresolved V gene accounts for under half, and the others remain unexplained. V, J and clone size derive from that table, while D and trimming were established from the DNA sequence. The sample records 68,000 or so clones, over 90% of which are singletons. 0.75% to 1% of the sample is in the top ten clones.

Thawed unstimulated PBMCs were stained for CD3, CD4 and CD8 and FACS-sorted into CD3+CD4+ and CD3+CD8+ populations. All 8 studied subjects were randomized to immunosuppression withdrawal. The Qiagen DNeasy Blood and Tissue Kit was used for isolation of genomic DNA. As for this clone: Its antigen has not been determined. It has no much larger one-base neighbor in the sample; base qualities were not kept.

This sequence originates from a human patient who received a liver transplant. Some T cells may originate with the graft donor following a transplant. The source material was CD4+ T cells from blood, sampled 25 months after liver transplant.

The DNA reads TGTGCCAGCAGCCGCATCCGGGGGGAGGGGAGTTACGAGCAGTACTTC. This codes for CASSRIRGEGSYEQYF. The V gene is TRBV11-2 and the J gene is TRBJ2-7, with 7 central nucleotides matching TRBD2. V is cut back by 5 bases and J by 4 bases, with 14 bases in the junction unmatched. The CDR1 and CDR2 encoded by the germline V gene are SGHAT and FQNNGV. The CDR3 starts with the cysteine, ends with the phenylalanine, and has 16 residues. Only CDR3 DNA is held: 48 bases, read in frame from base 1.